The T cell receptor beta chain under discussion was sequenced for a study of identical twins. Concerning this clonotype itself: The antigen is undetermined.

Regarding the study as a whole: Monozygotic twins shared more out-of-frame TCR alpha than recombination models predicted. Clonotypes of the beta chain that were abundant in cord blood carried fewer insertions (memory repertoires showed none).

Looked up from germline, CDR1 is LNHDA and CDR2 is SQIVND (reference sequence). The CDR3 loop spans 15 amino acids. Trimming left V 1 base short and J 5 bases short, with 14 bases between. Every sampled donor was Caucasian and healthy. Unique molecular identifiers were present on the cDNA, which also gained a universal primer site by template switching. MiXCR, run by TCRdb on the 5' RACE reads, gives a single entry per CDR3 protein. Of about 100,000 distinct CDR3 sequences in the sample, 5.9% were seen once. This receptor was taken from a woman aged 45-65 years in good health. Sequenced: memory T cells sorted from blood. The rearrangement joins TRBV19 to TRBJ1-2; the D gene is possibly TRBD1 (5 bases). Here the CDR3 DNA reads TGTGCCAGTAGTATAGCGGCAGGACAACCATATGGCTACACCTTC. Encoded protein: CASSIAAGQPYGYTF.